The T cell receptor (beta chain) under discussion was sequenced for a study of T-cell memory formation after mild COVID-19. The ends were cut back, 1 base at V and 6 bases at J, with 9 bases in the middle. CDR3 size: 14 residues. Germline-derived CDR1 and CDR2 are SEHNR and FQNEAQ (reference sequence). From the 5' RACE reads, TCRdb called clonotypes with MiXCR, one entry per CDR3 protein. The top ten hold around 13% of the sample, which has hundreds of thousands of distinct CDR3 sequences, around 21% seen once. This sequence joins TRBV7-9 and TRBJ1-4; possibly TRBD1 for D (6 bases). The source is an adult woman who had mild COVID-19 (a few samples of this study predate the infection). Cell type and time point are not known. The sample consisted of PBMCs or a T cell subset sorted from them (not recorded which). The CDR3 here is CASSLVGADEKLFF. The DNA of the CDR3 is TGTGCCAGCAGCTTAGTGGGGGCCGATGAAAAACTGTTTTTT.